This TCR beta chain originates from a study of TIL therapy for anti-PD-1-resistant metastatic lung cancer. Study-wide context: Half of patients were current or former smokers. By whole-exome sequencing, median non-synonymous tumor mutation burden was over 1.2 mutations per megabase. Study results and limitations: Patients were highly selected, enriched for treatment-naive, never-smoker and oncogene-addicted cases.

The immunoSEQ assay was v3. Measured with immunoSEQ multiplex PCR; TCRdb has only the in-frame clones, and not every one. The data show tens of thousands of clones, with around 69% seen just once and 6% to 7% held by the top ten. The sample's time point: pre-treatment sample, taken before nivolumab and TIL therapy. V lost 2 bases and J 0 bases, leaving 10 bases between the germline ends. The V gene's germline CDR1 is WNHNN and CDR2 SYGVQD (reference sequence). The CDR3 length is 15 residues. About this clone: No antigen is known for it.

The sequence derives from a person aged 25 to 80 with non-small cell lung cancer. This sequence joins TRBV10-1 and TRBJ1-2; the D is unclear. The material sequenced was blood, taken at baseline. The CDR3 loop is CASSEEGRSNYGYTF. The CDR3 DNA is TGCGCCAGCAGTGAGGAAGGACGATCTAACTATGGCTACACCTTC.